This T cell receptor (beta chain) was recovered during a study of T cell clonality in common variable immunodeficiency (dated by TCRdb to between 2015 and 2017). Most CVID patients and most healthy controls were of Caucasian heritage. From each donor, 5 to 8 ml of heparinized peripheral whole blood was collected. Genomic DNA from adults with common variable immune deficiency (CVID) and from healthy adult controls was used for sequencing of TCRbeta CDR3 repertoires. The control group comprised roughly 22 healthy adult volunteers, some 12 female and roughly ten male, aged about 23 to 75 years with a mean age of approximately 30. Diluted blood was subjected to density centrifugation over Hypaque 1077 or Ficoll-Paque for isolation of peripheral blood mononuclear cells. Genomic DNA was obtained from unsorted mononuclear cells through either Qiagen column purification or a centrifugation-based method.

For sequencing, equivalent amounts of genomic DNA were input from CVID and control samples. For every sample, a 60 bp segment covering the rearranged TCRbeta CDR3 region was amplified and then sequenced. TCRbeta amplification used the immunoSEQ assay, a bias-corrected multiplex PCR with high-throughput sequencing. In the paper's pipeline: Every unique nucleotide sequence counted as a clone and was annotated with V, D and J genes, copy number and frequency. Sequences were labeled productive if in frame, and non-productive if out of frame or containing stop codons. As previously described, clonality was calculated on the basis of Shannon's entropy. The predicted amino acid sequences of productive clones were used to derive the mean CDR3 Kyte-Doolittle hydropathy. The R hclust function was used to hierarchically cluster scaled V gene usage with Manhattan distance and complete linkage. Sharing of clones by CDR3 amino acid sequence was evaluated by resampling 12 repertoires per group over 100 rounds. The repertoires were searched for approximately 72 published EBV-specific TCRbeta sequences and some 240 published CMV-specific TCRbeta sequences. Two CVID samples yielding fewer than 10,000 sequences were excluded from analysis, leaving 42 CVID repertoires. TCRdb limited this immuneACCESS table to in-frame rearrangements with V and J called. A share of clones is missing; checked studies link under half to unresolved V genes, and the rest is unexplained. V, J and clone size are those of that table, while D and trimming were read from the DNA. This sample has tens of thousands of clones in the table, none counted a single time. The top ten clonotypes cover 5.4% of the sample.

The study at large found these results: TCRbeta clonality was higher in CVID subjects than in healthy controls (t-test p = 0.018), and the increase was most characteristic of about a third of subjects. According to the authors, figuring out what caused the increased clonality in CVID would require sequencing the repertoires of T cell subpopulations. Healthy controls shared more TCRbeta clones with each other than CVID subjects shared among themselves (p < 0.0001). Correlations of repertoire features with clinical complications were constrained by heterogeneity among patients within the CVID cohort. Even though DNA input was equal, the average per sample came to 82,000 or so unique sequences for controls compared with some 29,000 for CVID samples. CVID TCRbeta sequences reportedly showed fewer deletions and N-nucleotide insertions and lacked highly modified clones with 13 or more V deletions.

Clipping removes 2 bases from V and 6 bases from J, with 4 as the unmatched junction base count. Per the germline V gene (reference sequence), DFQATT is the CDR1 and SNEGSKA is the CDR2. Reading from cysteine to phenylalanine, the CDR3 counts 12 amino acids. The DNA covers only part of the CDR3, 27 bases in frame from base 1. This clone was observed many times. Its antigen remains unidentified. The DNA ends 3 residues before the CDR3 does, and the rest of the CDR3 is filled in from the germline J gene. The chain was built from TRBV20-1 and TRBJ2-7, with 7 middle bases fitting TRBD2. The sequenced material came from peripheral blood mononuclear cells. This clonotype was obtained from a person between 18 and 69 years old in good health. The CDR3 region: CSARLRELEQYF. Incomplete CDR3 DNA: TGCAGTGCTAGATTGCGGGAGCTCGAG.